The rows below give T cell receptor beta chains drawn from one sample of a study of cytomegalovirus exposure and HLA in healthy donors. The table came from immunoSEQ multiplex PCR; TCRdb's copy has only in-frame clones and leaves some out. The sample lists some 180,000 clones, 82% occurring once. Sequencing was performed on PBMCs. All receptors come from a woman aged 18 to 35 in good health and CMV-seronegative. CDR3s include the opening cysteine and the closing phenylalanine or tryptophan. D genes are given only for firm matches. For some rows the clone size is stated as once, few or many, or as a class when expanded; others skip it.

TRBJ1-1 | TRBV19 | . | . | TGTGCCAGTAGACAGGATTTGAACACTGAAGCTTTCTTT | CASRQDLNTEAFF
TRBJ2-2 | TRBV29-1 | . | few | TGCAGCGTTGGGAGGAGGGCGAACACCGGGGAGCTGTTTTTT | CSVGRRANTGELFF
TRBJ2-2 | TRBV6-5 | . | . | TGTGCCAGCAGTTACGATAGCAACACCGGGGAGCTGTTTTTT | CASSYDSNTGELFF
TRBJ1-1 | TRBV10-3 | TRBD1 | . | TGTGCCATCAGTGATAGGGGGCGCGAAGTCACTGAAGCTTTCTTT | CAISDRGREVTEAFF
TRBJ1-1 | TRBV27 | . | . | TGTGCCAGCAGCTGGATGCAGGGAAGGACTGAAGCTTTCTTT | CASSWMQGRTEAFF
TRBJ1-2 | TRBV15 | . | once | TGTGCCACCAGCAGCCCTGGGGGGGGGAGGCGTGGCTACACCTTC | CATSSPGGGRRGYTF
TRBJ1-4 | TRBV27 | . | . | TGTGCCAGCAGTTTAGGGCTAGGGTACAGTGGGGGGAGGAATGAAAAACTGTTTTTT | CASSLGLGYSGGRNEKLFF
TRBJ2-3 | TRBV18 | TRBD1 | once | TGTGCCAGCTCACCACCGGGACAGGTAGATACGCAGTATTTT | CASSPPGQVDTQYF
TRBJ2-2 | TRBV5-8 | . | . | TGTGCCAGCAGCTTGGCAGGGTTAGGAACCGGGGAGCTGTTTTTT | CASSLAGLGTGELFF
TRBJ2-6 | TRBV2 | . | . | TGTGCCAGCAGAAAAGAACTAGCCCGCTCTGGGGCCAACGTCCTGACTTTC | CASRKELARSGANVLTF
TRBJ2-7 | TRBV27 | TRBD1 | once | TGTGCCAGCAGTTTCCTCAGACAGGGTTCTGCTTACAAGCAGTACTTC | CASSFLRQGSAYKQYF
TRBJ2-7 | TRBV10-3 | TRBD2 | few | TGTGCCATCAGTCCGCGGGGGGGAGGCAGGGACGAGCAGTACTTC | CAISPRGGGRDEQYF
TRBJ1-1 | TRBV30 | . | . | TGTGCCTGGGGTGGCGGAAACACTGAAGCTTTCTTT | CAWGGGNTEAFF
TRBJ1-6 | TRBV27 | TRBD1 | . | TGTGCCAGCAGTGCCCGGGACAGCTATAATTCACCCCTCCACTTT | CASSARDSYNSPLHF
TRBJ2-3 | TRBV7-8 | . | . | TGTGCCAGCAACGGTTGGGGCATCGCCACAGATACGCAGTATTTT | CASNGWGIATDTQYF